Here is one TCR beta chain with its context. Its antigen remains unidentified. ViraFEST expansion of antigen-specific CD4+ T cells with viral peptide pools preceded sequencing. The culture ran for less than 12 days, and then CD4+ T cells were isolated. The vaccine given was either BNT162b2 or mRNA-1273, in two doses. Vaccinated recipients, who were negative for nucleocapsid antibodies, had no history of SARS-CoV-2 infection. Wells containing approximately 2 million PBMC each were cultured with approximately 9.2 IU/ml IL-2 and approximately 10 ug/ml peptides. Cultures got half-medium changes with IL-2 on days 3 and 7. The sample originates from a study of vaccination effects on CD4 cells after COVID-19. Study-wide points: In the late period after vaccination, infection- and vaccine-induced clones contracted markedly.

This CDR3 spans 14 amino acids. Germline V CDR1 and CDR2: LGHDT, YNNKEL (reference sequence). V was trimmed by 4 bases and J by 4 bases, leaving 11 bases between them. Here immunoSEQ multiplex PCR was the method, and the copy in TCRdb shows in-frame clones only, minus some. The sample shows about 64,000 clones, 78% of them seen only once. Sequenced here: CD4+ T cells from PBMCs cultured with HCoV-OC43 spike peptides, sampled after COVID-19 vaccination. Subset reported: HCoV-OC43 spike overlapping peptide pool stimulation. The rearrangement links TRBV3-1 (or the pseudogene TRBV3-2) to TRBJ2-1; D ambiguous. The receptor comes from a human donor who received a COVID-19 vaccine. The CDR3 coding sequence is TGTGCCAGCAGCCTACTGGGTAGATACAATGAGCAGTTCTTC. Its translation: CASSLLGRYNEQFF.